The present T cell receptor (beta chain) was sequenced within a study of neurological immune-mediated disorders (dated by TCRdb to between 2019 and 2020). About the study as a whole: The study compared peripheral blood TCR-beta repertoires of HTLV-I-associated myelopathy (HAM/TSP) patients, multiple sclerosis patients and healthy controls using UMI-based sequencing. The cohort comprised some 71 subjects: about 14 HAM/TSP patients, approximately 34 multiple sclerosis patients and 20 or so healthy controls. Longitudinal samples, technical triplicates and paired sorted CD4+ and CD8+ T-cell subsets, alongside PBMC samples, were included among the roughly 100 TCR-beta libraries. Longitudinal HAM/TSP and healthy donors had 3 time-points each (roughly 3-40 month intervals). General conclusions and limits of the study: Expanded clones from different subjects shared no identical CDR3 amino acid sequences, which suggests that TCR-beta repertoires were private in all groups. TCR clonal expansion was highest in HAM/TSP patients and lowest in MS patients, with MS patients falling below even healthy controls.

The time point tag for this specimen amounts to: longitudinal time-point 3. The healthy controls were volunteers from blood banks in Maryland, USA. For the unsorted PBMC libraries, 2 million PBMCs were stored in RNAlater at -80 degrees C until RNA extraction and were used to generate the libraries. PBMCs were separated from peripheral blood using Ficoll-Hypaque density gradient centrifugation and then cryopreserved in liquid nitrogen. The sample holds many counts of this clonotype. The antigen it binds to is not known. Base qualities are missing; no much larger clone stands one base away. Measured from the cysteine to the phenylalanine, the CDR3 is 13 residues long. Solely the CDR3 DNA is kept, with 39 bases framed from the first base. V and J are truncated by 4 bases and 2 bases respectively, leaving an intervening sequence of 10 bases. The germline V gene gives CDR1 as SGHRS and CDR2 as YFSETQ. To synthesize cDNA, template-switch 5'RACE was performed with a primer carrying a 10-nucleotide random unique molecular identifier so that each TCR transcript was tagged. Every sequencing run covered 15-18 subjects and yielded more than 160 million TCR-beta sequences. The RNeasy kit was used to extract total RNA. The KAPA Real-time Library Amplification kit was used to amplify TCR-beta VDJ regions with primers for the TCR constant region and the 5'RACE anchor. A first PCR added sample indexes and Illumina adaptors, after which a second PCR increased the library yield. The roughly 650 bp TCR product was size-selected on a 2% E-gel SizeSelection system after Ampure bead purification. Before pooling, library quality was assessed on a Bioanalyzer, concentration was determined with Qubit, and library quantification was performed with the Kapa Library Quantification kit. Libraries were sequenced paired-end 2 x 150 bp on an Illumina HiSeq 2500. To increase sequence diversity, about 23-32% phiX was spiked into each library pool. The authors processed their data as follows. The quality-filtered reads were processed with the UMI-based MiGEC pipeline, whose error correction step removed more than 80% of the raw TCR sequences. IMGT germline references were used for aligning VDJ genes, and each clonotype was defined as a unique CDR3 amino acid sequence together with its V-J genes. VDJtools evaluated clonal expansion, Shannon diversity and CDR3 relatedness (CalcPairwiseDistances, ClusterSamples); CLCbio workbench built phylogenetic trees. Using coefficient-of-variation modelling across technical triplicates, the study counted a clone as expanded if it had at least 8 unique UMIs. TCRdb reprocessing: public reads trimmed at Q25 with fastp, clones called with MiXCR, in-frame beta chains kept. Each record represents a unique CDR3 protein, reported with the most common genes and DNA among its rows. The V and J calls, along with clone size, are taken from TCRdb and not from the paper's own processing. Here the sample has roughly 45,000 distinct CDR3 sequences; roughly 14% occur a single time. About an eighth of the sample is taken by the ten largest.

This TCR came from a man aged 25-40 years in good health. Input material: PBMCs. The chain links TRBV5-1 with TRBJ2-7; the D gene is possibly TRBD1, with 5 bases matching. The CDR3: CASSDDRTYEQYF. In nucleotide form, the sequence is TGCGCCAGCAGCGACGACAGAACCTACGAGCAGTACTTC. The reference TRBV5-1 and TRBJ2-7 proteins fill in what lies around the CDR3, so the full variable domain reads KAGVTQTPRYLIKTRGQQVTLSCSPISGHRSVSWYQQTPGQGLQFLFEYFSETQRNKGNFPGRFSGRQFSNSRSEMNVSTLELGDSALYLCASSDDRTYEQYFGPGTRLTVT.